This passage covers 31 T cell receptor beta chains from one sample sequenced in a study of T cell responses to AZD1222 COVID-19 vaccine. Assay: immunoSEQ multiplex PCR; the TCRdb copy retains only in-frame clones and omits some. This sample carries about 87,000 clones, about 90% of them seen once, and the ten largest clones take approximately 9.1%. This material consisted of peripheral blood, taken on day 0 of AZD1222 vaccination. All receptors come from an adult in good health.

The CDR3 region is CASSQELGQPQHF. The CDR3 nucleotides are TGTGCCAGCAGCCAAGAGCTGGGACAGCCCCAGCATTTT. This rearrangement joins TRBV3-1 (or the pseudogene TRBV3-2) to TRBJ1-5; D gene unclear. Germline loops: CDR1 LGHDT, CDR2 YNNKEL (reference sequence). There are 13 residues in the CDR3. V was shortened by 0 bases and J by 7 bases, with 7 bases between the two germline ends.

The chain recombines TRBV5-8 with TRBJ1-5; D unclear. Trimming left V 2 bases short and J 2 bases short, with 14 bases between. Germline V gene lookup returns CDR1 SGHTS and CDR2 YDEGEE. This CDR3 is 16 amino acids long. Here the CDR3 reads CASSFGADWGNQPQHF. The CDR3 DNA reads TGTGCCAGCAGCTTCGGTGCGGACTGGGGCAATCAGCCCCAGCATTTT.

This clone was detected once. The CDR3 spells CARSWPRQGPREQYF. CDR3 nucleotides: TGTGCCAGAAGCTGGCCCAGACAGGGGCCTCGGGAGCAGTACTTC. V and J are TRBV5-3 and TRBJ2-7; TRBD1 aligns across 8 bases. TRBV5-3 qualifies as an ORF whose function is uncertain. The CDR3 is made up of 15 amino acids. J gave up 7 bases and V 3 bases, and 12 bases lay outside the gene matches.

This rearrangement joins TRBV11-1 to TRBJ2-3; 8 nucleotides align to TRBD2. Germline CDR1 is SGHAT and CDR2 is FQDESV (reference sequence). The CDR3 is 16 residues long. V lost 4 bases and J lost 2; bases outside the gene matches: 8. The CDR3, as DNA: TGTGCCAGCAGCTCCACCTTAGCGGGGTACACAGATACGCAGTATTTT. Protein: CASSSTLAGYTDTQYF.

The J gene is TRBJ1-6, the V gene TRBV7-9; D not certain. Germline-derived CDR1 and CDR2 are SEHNR and FQNEAQ (reference sequence). The germline V and J ends were trimmed by 0 bases and 0 bases, with 6 bases remaining between them. CDR3 length: 16 residues. The CDR3 protein is CASSLAPSSYNSPLHF. As DNA, the CDR3 is TGTGCCAGCAGCTTAGCTCCGAGCTCCTATAATTCACCCCTCCACTTT.

This chain uses TRBV30 with TRBJ1-5; the D gene is possibly TRBD1 (6 bases). Trimming cost V 0 bases and J 3 bases, with 6 bases left between them. The CDR3 covers 13 residues. Germline CDR1 is GTSNPN and CDR2 is SVGIG (reference sequence). This chain's CDR3 is CAWSVGHNQPQHF. CDR3 coding DNA: TGTGCCTGGAGTGTGGGACACAATCAGCCCCAGCATTTT.

This clone was seen only once. The CDR3 coding sequence is TGTGCCACCATGCCGGGCCCCGGGCCTAACTATGGCTACACCTTC. Amino acid sequence: CATMPGPGPNYGYTF. The chain carries TRBV6-5 and TRBJ1-2; no reliable D call. V lost 10 bases and J lost 0, with 18 bases in between. Germline values: CDR1 MNHEY, CDR2 SVGAGI. The CDR3 sequence is 15 residues long.

The chain recombines TRBV27 with TRBJ2-7; D unclear. The CDR3 is made up of 11 amino acids. Germline values: CDR1 MNHEY, CDR2 SMNVEV (reference sequence). Trimming removed 3 bases at V and 4 bases at J, with 4 bases between. The CDR3 region is CASSFGYEQYF. The CDR3 DNA follows: TGTGCCAGCAGTTTTGGTTACGAGCAGTACTTC.

The chain couples TRBV7-9 to TRBJ1-4, with D possibly being TRBD1 (5 bases). The CDR3 consists of 14 residues. Germline values: CDR1 SEHNR, CDR2 FQNEAQ (reference sequence). The V gene lost 7 bases and the J gene lost 8 bases, with 17 bases spanning the gap. This CDR3 reads CASTPPGTGEKLFF. The CDR3 DNA sequence: TGTGCCAGCACCCCCCCCGGGACGGGGGAAAAACTGTTTTTT.

The V gene is TRBV2, the J gene TRBJ2-2, with a weak D call TRBD2 (5 bases). This CDR3 spans 14 amino acids. CDR1 and CDR2 (germline): SNHLY, FYNNEI. V shed 4 bases and J shed 7 bases, with 13 bases lying between them. The CDR3 region is CASSAPGSLGELFF. CDR3 nucleotide sequence: TGTGCCAGCAGTGCCCCGGGGTCTCTCGGGGAGCTGTTTTTT.

This chain connects TRBV19 to TRBJ1-1; D gene uncertain. The CDR3 totals 13 residues. Germline assignment: CDR1 LNHDA and CDR2 SQIVND (reference sequence). V dropped 6 bases and J dropped 1 base, with 9 bases sitting between them. CDR3 DNA: TGTGCCAGTAGCCAGGCAGGGAACACTGAAGCTTTCTTT. Protein product: CASSQAGNTEAFF.

This clone was seen only once. CDR3 bases: TGTGCCAGCAGTGAAGTTCCGATATTGGGCAATCAGCCCCAGCATTTT. The encoded protein is CASSEVPILGNQPQHF. The chain is built from TRBV6-1 and TRBJ1-5, with D unresolved. The CDR3 totals 16 residues. Germline lookup yields CDR1 MNHNS and CDR2 SASEGT. V lost 1 base and J lost 2, with 12 bases in between.

The rearrangement joins TRBV11-3 to TRBJ2-7; 12 bases line up with TRBD1. CDR1 and CDR2 (germline): SGHNT, YENEEA. V trimming: 3 bases; J trimming: 7 bases; junction bases outside the gene matches: 4. The CDR3 contains 14 residues. The CDR3 here is CASSLGQGAREQYF. In DNA, the CDR3 is TGTGCCAGCAGCTTGGGACAGGGGGCTCGGGAGCAGTACTTC.

The V call is TRBV6-6, the J call TRBJ2-5; D might be TRBD2 (6 bases). CDR3 length: 15 amino acids. CDR1 MNHNY and CDR2 SVGAGI come from the germline V gene (reference sequence). Trimming removed 10 bases from V and 5 bases from J, with 23 bases in between. CDR3 coding DNA: TGTGCCACCACCCGATTGGCCGCGGAGGGGGAGACCCAGTACTTC. Translating it yields CATTRLAAEGETQYF.

The genes are TRBV4-3 and TRBJ1-2, with TRBD1 matching over 7 bases. Germline loops: CDR1 LGHNA, CDR2 YSLEER. CDR3 length: 15 amino acids. The junction had 8 bases not matched to a gene; V was cut back by 3 bases and J by 4 bases. The CDR3 DNA reads as TGCGCCAGCAGCCAGGGCGGGCAGGGGGGCTATGGCTACACCTTC. It translates to CASSQGGQGGYGYTF.

The rearrangement joins TRBV7-9 to TRBJ2-2, with TRBD1 identical over 8 bases. CDR3 length: 14 amino acids. V gave up 7 bases and J gave up 5 bases; unmatched junction bases: 6. Germline V gene sequence: CDR1 SEHNR, CDR2 FQNEAQ (reference sequence). The DNA for the CDR3 is TGTGCCAGCACCCCAGGGGGCGGGACCGGGGAGCTGTTTTTT. This translates into CASTPGGGTGELFF. Using reference TRBV7-9 and TRBJ2-2 for the parts outside the CDR3, the full variable domain is DTGVSQNPRHKITKRGQNVTFRCDPISEHNRLYWYRQTLGQGPEFLTYFQNEAQLEKSRLLSDRFSAERPKGSFSTLEIQRTEQGDSAMYLCASTPGGGTGELFFGEGSRLTVL.

The rearrangement links TRBV10-3 to TRBJ2-4; a weak D match, TRBD2 (5 bases). V lost 4 bases to trimming and J lost 4 bases, with 17 bases between them. The germline V gene encodes CDR1 ENHRY and CDR2 SYGVKD. The CDR3 consists of 16 residues. The CDR3 DNA reads as TGTGCCATCAGTGGGGCGGCGGGCCAGGAAAAAAACATTCAGTACTTC. Protein: CAISGAAGQEKNIQYF.

V is TRBV5-6 and J is TRBJ1-5; possible D gene TRBD1, 5 bases. Germline values: CDR1 SGHDT, CDR2 YYEEEE. CDR3 length equals 15 residues. The V and J ends lost 4 bases and 3 bases respectively, with 14 bases between them. The CDR3 here is CASSIGDVSNQPQHF. The CDR3 region has the DNA TGTGCCAGCAGCATCGGGGACGTATCCAATCAGCCCCAGCATTTT. The variable domain in full, completed from reference TRBV5-6 and TRBJ1-5, reads DAGVTQSPTHLIKTRGQQVTLRCSPKSGHDTVSWYQQALGQGPQFIFQYYEEEERQRGNFPDRFSGHQFPNYSSELNVNALLLGDSALYLCASSIGDVSNQPQHFGDGTRLSIL.

The chain links TRBV2 to TRBJ1-2; D gene ambiguous. Trimming cost V 11 bases and J 2 bases, with 15 bases left between them. Germline V gene lookup returns CDR1 SNHLY and CDR2 FYNNEI. This CDR3 spans 13 amino acids. The chain's CDR3 is CARRVRQNYGYTF. CDR3 DNA: TGTGCCCGTAGAGTCCGGCAAAACTATGGCTACACCTTC.

The rearrangement links TRBV28 to TRBJ1-4; 9 nucleotides match TRBD1. Germline CDR1 and CDR2: MDHEN and SYDVKM. There are 15 residues in the CDR3. The junction had 6 bases not matched to a gene; V was cut back by 4 bases and J by 6 bases. CDR3 nucleotide sequence: TGTGCCAGCAGTTCCACCGGGACAGGGTATGAAAAACTGTTTTTT. Protein product: CASSSTGTGYEKLFF.

The CDR3 nucleotides read TGTGCCAGCAGGAGGCTCTGGGGTAGCAATCAGCCCCAGCATTTT. It codes for CASRRLWGSNQPQHF. This chain connects TRBV6-5 to TRBJ1-5, with no clear D. There are 15 residues in the CDR3. V was shortened by 6 bases and J by 0 bases, with 12 bases between the two germline ends. Per germline, CDR1 MNHEY and CDR2 SVGAGI.

The J gene is TRBJ1-2, the V gene TRBV5-4; D is uncertain. Germline V lookup: CDR1 SGHNT, CDR2 YYREEE (reference sequence). This CDR3 has 15 residues. V shed 4 bases and J shed 4 bases, with 17 bases lying between them. The CDR3 bases are TGTGCCAGCAGCAGACCCCCCCGGGGAGCCTATGGCTACACCTTC. This encodes CASSRPPRGAYGYTF.

V and J are TRBV14 and TRBJ2-7, with D possibly being TRBD1 (6 bases). Germline CDR1 SGHDN, CDR2 FVKESK. There are 15 residues in the CDR3. Trimming cost V 0 bases and J 4 bases, with 13 bases left between them. The CDR3 region has the DNA TGTGCCAGCAGCCAAGAGTGGGGGCAGGATTACGAGCAGTACTTC. Its protein is CASSQEWGQDYEQYF. Combining the CDR3 with reference TRBV14 and TRBJ2-7 gives the whole variable domain EAGVTQFPSHSVIEKGQTVTLRCDPISGHDNLYWYRRVMGKEIKFLLHFVKESKQDESGMPNNRFLAERTGGTYSTLKVQPAELEDSGVYFCASSQEWGQDYEQYFGPGTRLTVT.

The chain employs TRBV6-5 and TRBJ1-4, with D unclear. CDR1 is MNHEY, CDR2 SVGAGI, per germline. V lost 8 bases and J 4 bases, leaving 14 bases between the germline ends. This CDR3 comprises 14 residues. The CDR3 reads CASRKGLINEKLFF. The CDR3 DNA reads TGTGCCAGCCGAAAAGGGCTGATTAATGAAAAACTGTTTTTT.

The chain couples TRBV29-1 to TRBJ2-3; D tentatively fits TRBD1 or TRBD2 (6 bases each). CDR1 is SQVTM and CDR2 is ANQGSEA in the germline V gene. The CDR3 loop spans 15 amino acids. V lost 7 bases, J lost 5 bases, and 22 bases lay in between. The CDR3 loop is CSGGTRAFKGDTQYF. As DNA, the CDR3 is TGCAGCGGCGGGACAAGGGCGTTTAAAGGAGATACGCAGTATTTT.

This chain joins TRBV7-9 and TRBJ1-5; TRBD1 is a possible D gene (6 bases). The CDR3 has 14 amino acids. Germline CDR1 and CDR2: SEHNR and FQNEAQ (reference sequence). V was cut by 3 bases and J by 3 bases, with 9 bases left in between. The CDR3 is CASSLDRNNQPQHF. The CDR3 coding sequence is TGTGCCAGCAGCTTGGACAGAAACAATCAGCCCCAGCATTTT.

The rearrangement links TRBV7-3 to TRBJ1-1, with TRBD1 matching over 9 bases. Trimming took 5 bases from V and 0 from J; bases not matched to a gene: 13. The CDR3 sequence is 18 residues long. The germline gives CDR1 SGHTA, CDR2 FQGTGA. The CDR3 protein is CASSRPRDREAMNTEAFF. The CDR3 DNA sequence: TGTGCCAGCAGCCGACCCCGGGACAGGGAGGCAATGAACACTGAAGCTTTCTTT.

The chain recombines TRBV5-1 with TRBJ1-2; D unclear. This CDR3 comprises 15 residues. The V end lost 0 bases, the J end lost 8 bases, and 17 bases lay between the germline ends. Germline loops: CDR1 SGHRS, CDR2 YFSETQ. The CDR3 DNA follows: TGCGCCAGCAGCTTGGTCGCCGGGCCAATGGCCGGCTACACCTTC. It is translated as CASSLVAGPMAGYTF.

The V and J genes are TRBV18 and TRBJ2-5; D perhaps matches TRBD2 (6 bases). The CDR3 is 16 residues long. V lost 0 bases and J 0 bases, leaving 11 bases between the germline ends. Germline V lookup: CDR1 KGHSH, CDR2 LQKENI. CDR3 protein: CASSPPGTSYQETQYF. CDR3 bases: TGTGCCAGCTCACCACCGGGGACTTCCTACCAAGAGACCCAGTACTTC.

This chain connects TRBV18 to TRBJ1-2, with a tentative D call TRBD1 (6 bases). From germline, CDR1 is KGHSH and CDR2 LQKENI. V shed 4 bases and J shed 7 bases, with 25 bases lying between them. The CDR3 has 17 amino acids. DNA for the CDR3: TGTGCCAGCTCACGCGAGACAGGAATGCAGTCGGCGGGTGGCTACACCTTC. Protein sequence: CASSRETGMQSAGGYTF.

V and J are TRBV3-1 (or the pseudogene TRBV3-2) and TRBJ1-3; TRBD1 might be the D (6 bases). The germline gives CDR1 LGHDT, CDR2 YNNKEL (reference sequence). V shed 3 bases and J shed 4 bases, with 13 bases lying between them. This CDR3 comprises 15 residues. CDR3 sequence (DNA): TGTGCCAGCAGCCAGGCTACGGGGGCAGGAAACACCATATATTTT. As protein: CASSQATGAGNTIYF.